This T cell receptor (beta chain) was observed in a study of blood T cell repertoires in COVID-19. The CDR3 has 18 residues. Looked up from germline, CDR1 is LGHDT and CDR2 is YNNKEL (reference sequence). V was shortened by 0 bases and J by 0 bases, with 16 bases between the two germline ends. Sequencing was performed with immunoSEQ multiplex PCR; in TCRdb, only in-frame clones are kept and a portion is missing. The sample contains approximately 490,000 clones, roughly nine tenths of which appear only once. The TCR comes from a woman aged 18-29 years who had recovered from COVID-19. The chain employs TRBV3-1 (or the pseudogene TRBV3-2) and TRBJ2-3, with a weak D call TRBD1 (6 bases). The sequencing sample was made of PBMCs or T cells enriched from blood (not recorded which). The CDR3 coding sequence is TGTGCCAGCAGCCAAGAAGGGGACCAGGGGACGAGCACAGATACGCAGTATTTT. Its translation is CASSQEGDQGTSTDTQYF.